These T cell receptor beta chains were read from a single sample in a study of response to subunit inactivated influenza vaccine. TCRdb reprocessed the RT-PCR reads via MiXCR and lists one record per CDR3 protein. The repertoire holds about 310,000 distinct CDR3 sequences, with around a fifth as singletons. The specimen comprised PBMCs from blood, sampled less than 22 months after vaccination. The receptor source for this set is a man aged 50-75 years who received an inactivated influenza vaccine. CDR3s include the opening cysteine and the closing phenylalanine or tryptophan. The order of the fields is J gene, V gene, clone size, D gene, CDR3 DNA, CDR3 protein. A D gene is named only where the DNA matches it firmly. Rows may omit the clone size; those that give it use once, few, many or a size class.

j_call: TRBJ1-5; v_call: TRBV6-1; clone_size: few; d_call: TRBD1; cdr3_nt: TGTGCCAGCAGTAAGGGAGGGGGCGCGGGCAATCAGCCCCAGCATTTT; cdr3_aa: CASSKGGGAGNQPQHF
j_call: TRBJ1-1; v_call: TRBV5-4; clone_size: few; d_call: .; cdr3_nt: TGTGCCAGCTGCCCCGGAGCTATGGGGACTGAAGCTTTCTTT; cdr3_aa: CASCPGAMGTEAFF
j_call: TRBJ1-2; v_call: TRBV12-3/TRBV12-4; clone_size: many; d_call: .; cdr3_nt: TGTGCCAGCAGCAAAGACGGATATGGCTACACCTTC; cdr3_aa: CASSKDGYGYTF
j_call: TRBJ1-2; v_call: TRBV28; clone_size: few; d_call: .; cdr3_nt: TGTGCCAGCAGTTTGGTCAAGGTCGACTATGGCTACACCTTC; cdr3_aa: CASSLVKVDYGYTF
j_call: TRBJ2-5; v_call: TRBV28; clone_size: few; d_call: TRBD1; cdr3_nt: TGTGCCAGCACCGAGGACAGGGGTATTTTCGAGACCCAGTACTTC; cdr3_aa: CASTEDRGIFETQYF
j_call: TRBJ1-2; v_call: TRBV12-3/TRBV12-4; clone_size: many; d_call: .; cdr3_nt: TGTGCCAGCAGGCACAGGGAATTGGGTGGCTACACCTTC; cdr3_aa: CASRHRELGGYTF
j_call: TRBJ1-6; v_call: TRBV28; clone_size: many; d_call: TRBD1; cdr3_nt: TGTGCCAGCAGCCCGGACAGGGGGTCCTATAATTCACCCCTCCACTTT; cdr3_aa: CASSPDRGSYNSPLHF
j_call: TRBJ1-2; v_call: TRBV27; clone_size: .; d_call: .; cdr3_nt: TGTGCCAGCAGTTTAGCAGGGTTTGGCTACACCTTC; cdr3_aa: CASSLAGFGYTF
j_call: TRBJ1-1; v_call: TRBV5-1; clone_size: few; d_call: .; cdr3_nt: TGCGCCAGCAGCTTACAGTCAGGTAGCACTGAAGCTTTCTTT; cdr3_aa: CASSLQSGSTEAFF
j_call: TRBJ2-5; v_call: TRBV27; clone_size: many; d_call: .; cdr3_nt: TGTGCCAGCAGTTTGTGGGGGAAGGGGGAGACCCAGTACTTC; cdr3_aa: CASSLWGKGETQYF
j_call: TRBJ2-7; v_call: TRBV19; clone_size: few; d_call: TRBD1; cdr3_nt: TGTGCCAGTAGTCCCCGGGGACAGGGGCCCTACGAGCAGTACTTC; cdr3_aa: CASSPRGQGPYEQYF
j_call: TRBJ2-3; v_call: TRBV2; clone_size: .; d_call: .; cdr3_nt: TGTGCCAGCAGTGAATGGGATAGCGGCCCTCGAACGCAGTATTTT; cdr3_aa: CASSEWDSGPRTQYF
j_call: TRBJ2-5; v_call: TRBV2; clone_size: few; d_call: TRBD1; cdr3_nt: TGTGCCAGCAGTGAAAGAGCTGCCACCGGGACAGAGGGGACCCAGTACTTC; cdr3_aa: CASSERAATGTEGTQYF
j_call: TRBJ2-7; v_call: TRBV23-1; clone_size: .; d_call: TRBD1; cdr3_nt: TGCGCCAGCAGTCAATCCCGACAGGGCTCCTACGAGCAGTACTTC; cdr3_aa: CASSQSRQGSYEQYF
j_call: TRBJ1-2; v_call: TRBV12-3/TRBV12-4; clone_size: few; d_call: .; cdr3_nt: TGTGCCAGCAGTCTCCAGGGATGGGGCTACACCTTC; cdr3_aa: CASSLQGWGYTF
j_call: TRBJ2-2; v_call: TRBV11-2; clone_size: .; d_call: TRBD1; cdr3_nt: TGTGCCAGCAGTCGCCCGGGACAGATCACCGGGGAGCTGTTTTTT; cdr3_aa: CASSRPGQITGELFF
j_call: TRBJ1-2; v_call: TRBV6-1; clone_size: .; d_call: .; cdr3_nt: TGTGCCAGCAGTCTTCAGGGAGGGTCCTATGGCTACACCTTC; cdr3_aa: CASSLQGGSYGYTF
j_call: TRBJ1-3; v_call: TRBV7-9; clone_size: .; d_call: TRBD1; cdr3_nt: TGTGCCAGCAGCCATACAGGGGGCCTCTCTGGAAACACCATATATTTT; cdr3_aa: CASSHTGGLSGNTIYF
j_call: TRBJ2-1; v_call: TRBV4-3; clone_size: .; d_call: .; cdr3_nt: TGCGCCAGCAGCCAAGATCCGGGAGTTAAGGGTGAGCAGTTCTTC; cdr3_aa: CASSQDPGVKGEQFF
j_call: TRBJ2-1; v_call: TRBV2; clone_size: once; d_call: .; cdr3_nt: TGTGCCAGCAGTTGGGTCAGGCCGGGGAATGAGCAGTTCTTC; cdr3_aa: CASSWVRPGNEQFF
j_call: TRBJ2-6; v_call: TRBV4-3; clone_size: .; d_call: .; cdr3_nt: TGCGCCAGCAGCCAAGATCCAGGGTTCTCCTCTGGGGCCAACGTCCTGACTTTC; cdr3_aa: CASSQDPGFSSGANVLTF
j_call: TRBJ1-5; v_call: TRBV19; clone_size: .; d_call: .; cdr3_nt: TGTGCCAGTAGTATAAGCAATAGCAATCAGCCCCAGCATTTT; cdr3_aa: CASSISNSNQPQHF
j_call: TRBJ2-1; v_call: TRBV5-1; clone_size: .; d_call: TRBD1; cdr3_nt: TGCGCCAGCAGCTCAGGGGGAGCCGGGTACAATGAGCAGTTCTTC; cdr3_aa: CASSSGGAGYNEQFF
j_call: TRBJ2-2; v_call: TRBV20-1; clone_size: .; d_call: .; cdr3_nt: TGCAGTGCGTCGGGACGGAGGGGGGGTAACACCGGGGAGCTGTTTTTT; cdr3_aa: CSASGRRGGNTGELFF
j_call: TRBJ2-7; v_call: TRBV7-8; clone_size: .; d_call: TRBD2; cdr3_nt: TGTGCCAGCACCTCCCGTTGGGGGGGTAAGTACGAGCAGTACTTC; cdr3_aa: CASTSRWGGKYEQYF
j_call: TRBJ2-7; v_call: TRBV20-1; clone_size: .; d_call: .; cdr3_nt: TGCAGTGCTAGCCCCGGCTCCTACGAGCAGTACTTC; cdr3_aa: CSASPGSYEQYF
j_call: TRBJ2-7; v_call: TRBV9; clone_size: .; d_call: TRBD1; cdr3_nt: TGTGCCAGCAGCAACCGGGACAGGGGTTACGAGCAGTACTTC; cdr3_aa: CASSNRDRGYEQYF